The next 25 T cell receptor beta chains were all read from a single sample in a study of T-cell reconstitution after alpha-beta-depleted transplantation in children. TCRbeta library preparation incorporated unique molecular identifiers. TCRdb itself ran the PCR reads through MiXCR, one entry per CDR3 protein. The table lists nearly 550,000 distinct CDR3 sequences, about 18% of them singletons. The input for sequencing was PBMCs from the stem cell graft donor, taken from the stem cell graft. All receptors come from a human donor who donated a stem cell graft to a child with acute lymphoblastic leukemia.

V and J are TRBV7-3 and TRBJ2-1, with TRBD2 as a possible D gene (5 bases). The CDR3 covers 18 residues. Germline V gene sequence: CDR1 SGHTA, CDR2 FQGTGA. V was cut by 5 bases and J by 1 base, with 21 bases left in between. This CDR3 is CASSRKTRTLTSYNEQFF. The CDR3, as DNA: TGTGCCAGCAGCCGCAAAACTCGGACTTTAACTTCCTACAATGAGCAGTTCTTC. Based on the CDR3 plus reference TRBV7-3 and TRBJ2-1, the full variable domain is GAGVSQTPSNKVTEKGKYVELRCDPISGHTALYWYRQSLGQGPEFLIYFQGTGAADDSGLPNDRFFAVRPEGSVSTLKIQRTERGDSAVYLCASSRKTRTLTSYNEQFFGPGTRLTVL.

This chain connects TRBV2 to TRBJ1-2, with D tentatively TRBD1 (5 bases). V lost 7 bases and J lost 4, with 22 bases in between. The CDR3 runs to 16 residues. Germline V gives CDR1 SNHLY, CDR2 FYNNEI. This chain's CDR3 is CASNPGLRLWPYGYTF. The CDR3 DNA follows: TGTGCCAGCAACCCGGGACTTCGTCTATGGCCCTATGGCTACACCTTC. The entire variable domain, with the rest obtained from reference TRBV2 and TRBJ1-2, is as follows: EPEVTQTPSHQVTQMGQEVILRCVPISNHLYFYWYRQILGQKVEFLVSFYNNEISEKSEIFDDQFSVERPDGSNFTLKIRSTKLEDSAMYFCASNPGLRLWPYGYTFGSGTRLTVV.

The chain combines TRBV20-1 with TRBJ1-5; TRBD1 aligns across 7 bases. Germline V gene sequence: CDR1 DFQATT, CDR2 SNEGSKA (reference sequence). V lost 3 bases to trimming and J lost 3 bases; unmatched junction nucleotides: 14. The length of the CDR3 is 17 residues. CDR3 amino acids: CSASLITGQWVNQPQHF. Here the CDR3 DNA reads TGCAGTGCTAGCCTCATAACGGGACAGTGGGTCAATCAGCCCCAGCATTTT.

J is TRBJ2-1 and V is TRBV6-5; D is ambiguous. Germline V gives CDR1 MNHEY, CDR2 SVGAGI. Trimming shortened V by 0 bases and J by 6 bases, and 12 bases separated the two germline ends. This CDR3 is built from 15 residues. CDR3 nucleotide sequence: TGTGCCAGCAGTTACTCTCCCTTTTCTGCCAATGAGCAGTTCTTC. It translates to CASSYSPFSANEQFF.

This clonotype was detected a few times. J is TRBJ2-7 and V is TRBV27; 9 positions match TRBD1. The CDR3 spans 15 residues. The V gene end was trimmed by 4 bases and the J gene end by 5 bases; junction bases not matched to a gene: 9. CDR1 and CDR2 (germline): MNHEY, SMNVEV (reference sequence). The CDR3 region is CASSYRQGGLNEQYF. Written as DNA, the CDR3 is TGTGCCAGCAGTTACCGACAGGGGGGCTTGAACGAGCAGTACTTC.

This clonotype was detected a few times. The chain carries TRBV2 and TRBJ2-1, with D possibly TRBD2 on 6 matching bases. The germline CDR1 and CDR2 sequences are SNHLY and FYNNEI. The CDR3 spans 15 residues. V lost 0 bases and J lost 14, with 20 bases in between. The CDR3 region has the DNA TGTGCCAGCAGTGAAGCGCCCGGGACTCCCCTTCGAGAGTTCTTC. This sequence encodes CASSEAPGTPLREFF.

This clonotype was observed a handful of times. The CDR3 DNA reads as TGTGCCAGCAGTGCAGGCAGGGGCAATGAGCAGTTCTTC. Protein sequence: CASSAGRGNEQFF. This chain joins TRBV6-1 and TRBJ2-1; D possibly corresponds to TRBD1 (6 bases). V was trimmed by 4 bases and J by 6 bases, leaving 10 bases between them. The length of the CDR3 is 13 residues. CDR1 MNHNS and CDR2 SASEGT come from the germline V gene.

The chain uses TRBV7-9 and TRBJ2-1; 10 bases match TRBD1. V shed 0 bases, J shed 8 bases, and the junction held 4 bases outside the gene matches. The germline gives CDR1 SEHNR, CDR2 FQNEAQ (reference sequence). The CDR3 totals 15 residues. The CDR3 region has the DNA TGTGCCAGCAGCTTAGCTGGGACAGGGGTCCATGAGCAGTTCTTC. It encodes CASSLAGTGVHEQFF.

This clonotype was seen a few times. The V gene is TRBV6-1, the J gene TRBJ1-1, with D uncertain. Trimming removed 3 bases at V and 4 bases at J, with 15 bases between. Germline values: CDR1 MNHNS, CDR2 SASEGT. CDR3 length: 15 residues. CDR3 nucleotides: TGTGCCAGCAGTGAGGGGTCCGGGTCGGCCACTGAAGCTTTCTTT. As protein: CASSEGSGSATEAFF.

The chain combines TRBV19 with TRBJ1-2; possible D gene TRBD1, 5 bases. V lost 3 bases, J lost 8 bases, and 19 bases lay in between. Germline V gene lookup returns CDR1 LNHDA and CDR2 SQIVND (reference sequence). The CDR3 totals 15 residues. The chain's CDR3 is CASSIMETGLRGYTF. CDR3 DNA: TGTGCCAGTAGTATTATGGAGACGGGGCTCCGGGGCTACACCTTC.

The V and J genes are TRBV29-1 and TRBJ2-5; D gene unclear. V shed 4 bases and J shed 5 bases, with 5 bases lying between them. The CDR3 consists of 10 residues. Germline V gene lookup returns CDR1 SQVTM and CDR2 ANQGSEA. CDR3 protein: CSVVSETQYF. CDR3 nucleotides: TGCAGCGTTGTGTCGGAGACCCAGTACTTC.

The rearrangement links TRBV2 to TRBJ1-1, with D unclear. The CDR3 extends over 15 amino acids. CDR1 and CDR2 (germline): SNHLY, FYNNEI. The ends were cut back, 9 bases at V and 0 bases at J, with 17 bases in the middle. CDR3: CARQELYVMNTEAFF. The CDR3 DNA sequence: TGTGCCAGGCAAGAGTTGTACGTCATGAACACTGAAGCTTTCTTT.

The V and J genes are TRBV1 and TRBJ2-2; the table's D call, TRBD1, has no DNA check behind it. TRBV1 is termed a pseudogene. This CDR3 is built from 22 residues. CDR3 sequence reads: CTSSQEGPHSSRRFIRTGELFF. The CDR3 DNA is TGCACCAGCAGCCAAGAGGGACCCCATTCGAGTCGGAGGTTCATCAGGACCGGGGAGCTGTTTTTT.

This clonotype was seen a few times. V gene TRBV7-9 combines with J gene TRBJ2-7; 8 bases are shared with TRBD1. The J segment lost 5 bases and the V segment lost 1 base, leaving 10 bases of the junction unmatched. Germline CDR1 reads SEHNR; CDR2 reads FQNEAQ (reference sequence). This CDR3 region has 16 residues. The CDR3 region has the DNA TGTGCCAGCAGCTTAGTCGGCCCTACAGGGGGGAACGAGCAGTACTTC. Its translation is CASSLVGPTGGNEQYF.

This chain uses TRBV5-1 with TRBJ2-6; 8 bases fit TRBD1. The V segment lost 3 bases and the J segment 4 bases; nucleotides outside the gene matches: 9. Per germline, CDR1 SGHRS and CDR2 YFSETQ. This CDR3 contains 17 residues. CDR3 coding DNA: TGCGCCAGCAGCTCGACAGGGGACCACGTGGGGGCCAACGTCCTGACTTTC. It translates to CASSSTGDHVGANVLTF.

This clonotype was seen a handful of times. The V call is TRBV5-1, the J call TRBJ1-2; no definite D call. Germline V lookup: CDR1 SGHRS, CDR2 YFSETQ. V was trimmed by 0 bases and J by 11 bases, leaving 8 bases between them. The CDR3 is made up of 11 amino acids. For the CDR3, the DNA is TGCGCCAGCAGCTTGGACGGGCCTTACACCTTC. It is translated as CASSLDGPYTF.

The sample holds a few counts of this clonotype. The rearrangement joins TRBV4-1 to TRBJ1-1, with D tentatively TRBD1 (6 bases). Germline CDR1 is MGHRA and CDR2 is YSYEKL. The length of the CDR3 is 14 residues. Trimming took 2 bases from V and 4 from J, leaving 11 bases between them. CDR3 DNA sequence: TGCGCCAGCAGCCAATCACAGGGAAGCACTGAAGCTTTCTTT. Residues: CASSQSQGSTEAFF.

This clonotype was counted only a few times. The J gene is TRBJ2-7, the V gene TRBV7-8; no reliable D call. The CDR3 contains 13 residues. CDR1 and CDR2 (germline): SGHVS, FQNEAQ. V lost 2 bases to trimming and J lost 3 bases, with 8 bases between them. The CDR3 bases are TGTGCCAGCAGCTTACAGGTCGGCTACGAGCAGTACTTC. It codes for CASSLQVGYEQYF.

CDR3 DNA: TGCAGCGTACGCGGGACTAGCGGGAGCTATGAGCAGTTCTTC. Translated, it gives CSVRGTSGSYEQFF. The V and J genes are TRBV20-1 and TRBJ2-1, with 14 bases matching TRBD2. CDR3 length equals 14 residues. In germline, CDR1 is DFQATT, CDR2 SNEGSKA (reference sequence).

This clonotype was seen only a few times. V gene TRBV3-1 combines with J gene TRBJ1-4; D is unclear. This CDR3 is built from 15 residues. Trimming pared 1 base from V and 0 bases from J, leaving 6 bases between. Germline V CDR1 and CDR2: LGHDT, YNNKEL (reference sequence). The CDR3 protein is CASSQAGSTNEKLFF. CDR3 in DNA: TGTGCCAGCAGCCAAGCGGGGTCAACTAATGAAAAACTGTTTTTT.

This clonotype was counted only a few times. The chain uses TRBV2 and TRBJ1-6; D gene ambiguous. The CDR3 loop spans 16 amino acids. The germline gives CDR1 SNHLY, CDR2 FYNNEI. Trimming pared 3 bases from V and 9 bases from J, leaving 18 bases between. The CDR3 sequence: CASSDPPGTIRSPLHF. CDR3 DNA: TGTGCCAGCAGTGATCCTCCGGGAACTATACGTTCACCCCTCCACTTT.

The chain is built from TRBV4-1 and TRBJ1-1; 10 positions match TRBD1. V lost 6 bases and J lost 2; bases outside the gene matches: 6. The CDR3 covers 15 residues. Germline-derived CDR1 and CDR2 are MGHRA and YSYEKL. The CDR3 reads CASRWDRGRNTEAFF. Here the CDR3 DNA reads TGCGCCAGCAGATGGGACAGGGGTCGAAACACTGAAGCTTTCTTT.

This clonotype has ten or more counts. This chain uses TRBV5-1 with TRBJ2-1, with 12 bases fitting TRBD2. Germline loops: CDR1 SGHRS, CDR2 YFSETQ. The CDR3 is made up of 17 amino acids. V trimming: 4 bases; J trimming: 6 bases; junction bases outside the gene matches: 11. The CDR3 reads CASSVPILAGGFNEQFF. DNA for the CDR3: TGCGCCAGCAGCGTACCCATACTAGCGGGAGGTTTCAATGAGCAGTTCTTC.

The chain has TRBV13 and TRBJ2-5; D unclear. CDR1 PRHDT and CDR2 FYEKMQ come from the germline V gene (reference sequence). The CDR3 consists of 11 residues. Between the trimmed V and J ends, which lost 5 bases and 6 bases, there was a span of 7 bases. This CDR3 reads CASSGQKTQYF. In DNA, the CDR3 is TGTGCCAGCAGCGGCCAGAAGACCCAGTACTTC. The whole variable domain, remainder taken from reference TRBV13 and TRBJ2-5, is AAGVIQSPRHLIKEKRETATLKCYPIPRHDTVYWYQQGPGQDPQFLISFYEKMQSDKGSIPDRFSAQQFSDYHSELNMSSLELGDSALYFCASSGQKTQYFGPGTRLLVL.

This clonotype was seen a handful of times. The chain is built from TRBV5-1 and TRBJ2-2; no clear D gene. Germline V gives CDR1 SGHRS, CDR2 YFSETQ. Trimming removed 4 bases from V and 3 bases from J, with 10 bases in between. This CDR3 comprises 14 residues. In DNA form, the CDR3 reads TGCGCCAGCAGCCCAAACGGCTACACCGGGGAGCTGTTTTTT. Translated: CASSPNGYTGELFF.